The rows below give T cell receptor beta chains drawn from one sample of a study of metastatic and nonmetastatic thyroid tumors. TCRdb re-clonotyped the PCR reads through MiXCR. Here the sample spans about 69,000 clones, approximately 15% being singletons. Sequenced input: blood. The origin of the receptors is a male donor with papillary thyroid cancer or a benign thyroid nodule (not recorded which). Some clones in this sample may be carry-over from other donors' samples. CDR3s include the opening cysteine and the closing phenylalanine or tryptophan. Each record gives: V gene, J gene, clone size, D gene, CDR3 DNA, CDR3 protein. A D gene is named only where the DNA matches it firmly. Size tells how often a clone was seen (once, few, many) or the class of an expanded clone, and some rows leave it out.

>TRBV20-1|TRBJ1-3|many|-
TGCAGTGCTAGGGACAGCAATTTGGGAAACACCATATATTTT
CSARDSNLGNTIYF
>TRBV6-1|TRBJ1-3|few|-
TGTGCCATCCATCATGCAGGGGAGGTACCTGGAAACACCATATATTTT
CAIHHAGEVPGNTIYF
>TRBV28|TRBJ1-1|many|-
TGTGCCAGCAGTCTCGCGGTTGTCACTGAAGCTTTCTTT
CASSLAVVTEAFF
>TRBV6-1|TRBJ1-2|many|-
TGTGCCAGCAGCCGGGACGGTGGCTACACCTTC
CASSRDGGYTF
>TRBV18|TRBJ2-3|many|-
TGTGCCAGCACACGAACAGGAAGCACAGATACGCAGTATTTT
CASTRTGSTDTQYF
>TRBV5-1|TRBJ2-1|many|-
TGCGCCAGCAGGGAGATCTACGGGGTCGATTACAATGAGCAGTTCTTC
CASREIYGVDYNEQFF
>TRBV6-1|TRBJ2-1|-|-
TGTGCCAGCAGTAATGACGGTTACAATGAGCAGTTCTTC
CASSNDGYNEQFF
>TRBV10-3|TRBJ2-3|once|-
TGTGCCATCAGTGTCGTCCTGACAGCCGATTCTAGCACAGATACGCAGTATTTT
CAISVVLTADSSTDTQYF
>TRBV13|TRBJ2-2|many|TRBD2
TGTGCCAGCAGTTGGACCGAGCCTAGCGGGAGAAGGGGCGGGGAGCTGTTTTTT
CASSWTEPSGRRGGELFF
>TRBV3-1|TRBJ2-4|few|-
TGTGCCAGCAGCCAAGTGGGGTTGGGGACTCAGTACTTC
CASSQVGLGTQYF
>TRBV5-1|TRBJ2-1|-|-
TGCGCCAGCAGCTTGGCCCCCGTGCGTTCCTACAATGAGCAGTTCTTT
CASSLAPVRSYNEQFF
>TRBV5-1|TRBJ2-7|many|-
TGCGCCAGCAGCTTAAACCGGGACCAAGGGTACGAGCAGTACTTC
CASSLNRDQGYEQYF
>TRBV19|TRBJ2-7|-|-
TGTGCCATTATCGCCCGACGTCGGGGTCTCTACGAGCAGTACTTC
CAIIARRRGLYEQYF
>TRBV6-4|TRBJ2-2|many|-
TGTGCCAGCAGTGATCAGGGCGGGGAGCTGTTTTTT
CASSDQGGELFF
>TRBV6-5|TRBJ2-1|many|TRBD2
TGTGCCAGCAGTTACTGGGGCGGCACAACGTTCCAGCGGGAGGTCGGTGAGCAGTTCTTC
CASSYWGGTTFQREVGEQFF
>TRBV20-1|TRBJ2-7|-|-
TGCAGTGCTAGAGAGGGTATTTCTGAGCAGTACTTC
CSAREGISEQYF
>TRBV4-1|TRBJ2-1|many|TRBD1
TGCGCCAGCAGCCCGACAGGGGACAATGAGCAGTTCTTC
CASSPTGDNEQFF
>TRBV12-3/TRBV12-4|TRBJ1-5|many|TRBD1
TGTGCCAGCGCCCCCGGGACAGGGAACGTTGGGGACAATCAGCCCCAGCATTTT
CASAPGTGNVGDNQPQHF
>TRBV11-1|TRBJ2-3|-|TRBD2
TGTGCCAGCAGCTTACTGACTAGCGGGAGTTCAGATACGCAGTATTTT
CASSLLTSGSSDTQYF
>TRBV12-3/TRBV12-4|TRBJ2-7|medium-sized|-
TGTGCCAGCAGTTCTGGGGCAGGAAGCTCCTACGAGCAGTACTTC
CASSSGAGSSYEQYF
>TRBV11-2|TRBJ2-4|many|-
TGTGCCAGCAGCTTAGATGTGGCGAGTGACATTCAGTACTTC
CASSLDVASDIQYF
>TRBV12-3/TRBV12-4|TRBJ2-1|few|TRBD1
TGTGCCAGCAGTTCGAAGACAGGGGACAATGAGCAGTTCTTC
CASSSKTGDNEQFF
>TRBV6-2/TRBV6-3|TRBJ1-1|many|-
TGTGCCAGCAGTTACTCCCCGGGACACCAGAACACTGAAGCTTTCTTT
CASSYSPGHQNTEAFF
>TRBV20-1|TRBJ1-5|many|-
TGCAGTGCTAGAGGAGGGAGGGAAAGCAATCAGCCCCAGCATTTT
CSARGGRESNQPQHF
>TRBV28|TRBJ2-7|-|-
TGTGCCAGCATCCACCACAGGAGCTCCTACGAGCAGTACTTC
CASIHHRSSYEQYF
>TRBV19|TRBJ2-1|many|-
TGTGCCAGTAGTATCCGGTTGTCCTACAATGAGCAGTTCTTC
CASSIRLSYNEQFF
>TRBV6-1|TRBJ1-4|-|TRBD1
TGTGCCAGCAGTGAGCAGGGGGTGAGGGAAAAACTGTTTTTT
CASSEQGVREKLFF
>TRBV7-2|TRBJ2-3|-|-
TGTGCCAGCAGTTCCTATTGGAGGACAGATACGCAGTATTTT
CASSSYWRTDTQYF
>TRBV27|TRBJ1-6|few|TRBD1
TGTGCCAGCAGTTTATCTACAGGGGGCCGTTCACCCCTCCACTTT
CASSLSTGGRSPLHF
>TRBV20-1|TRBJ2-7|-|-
TGCAGTGCTTCTCTCCGGGAGAAGGTCTCCTACGAGCAGTACTTC
CSASLREKVSYEQYF
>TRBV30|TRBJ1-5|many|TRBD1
TGTGCCTGGAGTCGCGCAGGGGGCGGAAGCAATCAGCCCCAGCATTTT
CAWSRAGGGSNQPQHF
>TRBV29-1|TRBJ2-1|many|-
TGCAGCGTTGGCCGAGCCACGGGGAATGAGCAGTTCTTC
CSVGRATGNEQFF
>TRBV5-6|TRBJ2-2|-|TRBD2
TGTGCCATCAGCTTGGCATTAGCGGGAGGCACCGGGGAGCTGTGTTTT
CAISLALAGGTGELCF
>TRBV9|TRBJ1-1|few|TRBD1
TGTGCCAGCAGCGGAGGGACAGGGGTGAACACTGAAGCTTTCTTT
CASSGGTGVNTEAFF
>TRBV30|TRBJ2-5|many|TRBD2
TGTGCCTGGAGTGTACGGACCGGGACTAGCCCGCCAGAGACCCAGTACTTC
CAWSVRTGTSPPETQYF
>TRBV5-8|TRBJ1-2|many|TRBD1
TGTGCCAGCAGCATAAGTGGACAGGGATCCTACTATGGCTACACCTTC
CASSISGQGSYYGYTF
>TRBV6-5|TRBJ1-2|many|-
TGTGCCAGCAGTTCTCGGACACTAGGAGGCTACACCTTC
CASSSRTLGGYTF
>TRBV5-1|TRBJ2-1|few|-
TGCGCCAGCAGCGACCGGGACTCACACAATGAGCAGTTCTTC
CASSDRDSHNEQFF
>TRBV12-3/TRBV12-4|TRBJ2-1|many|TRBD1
TGTGCCAGCAATCGCGCAGGGGGCTCGAAACCCAATGAGCAGTTCTTC
CASNRAGGSKPNEQFF
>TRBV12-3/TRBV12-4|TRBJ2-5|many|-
TGTGCCAGCAGTCTCAAAGGGGCCGAGACCCAGTACTTC
CASSLKGAETQYF
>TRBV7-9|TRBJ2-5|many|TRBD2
TGTGCCAGCAGCTTAGCCGTACTAGCGGGTCCCTCCGAGACCCAGTACTTC
CASSLAVLAGPSETQYF
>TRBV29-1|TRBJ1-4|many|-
TGCAGCGTTAATGAGGGGTTGGTGGAGGAAAAACTGTTTTTT
CSVNEGLVEEKLFF
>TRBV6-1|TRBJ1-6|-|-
TGTGCCAGCAGTCCCCGGGACATGGTTAATTCACCCTTCCACTTT
CASSPRDMVNSPFHF
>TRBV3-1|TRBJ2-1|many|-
TGTGCCAGCAGCCGAGGTCGGGAGTCCTACAATGAGCAGTTCTTC
CASSRGRESYNEQFF
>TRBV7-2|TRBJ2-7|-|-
TGTGCCAGCAGCTTTGGGACGGCGGGATGGGTCGAGCAGTACTTC
CASSFGTAGWVEQYF
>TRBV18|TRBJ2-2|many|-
TGTGCCAGCTCCCCATACACCGGGGAGCTGTTTTTT
CASSPYTGELFF
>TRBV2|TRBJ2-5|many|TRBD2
TGTGCCAGCAGTGCCGGTAGCGGGAGTGTGTACCGAGAGACCCAGTACTTC
CASSAGSGSVYRETQYF
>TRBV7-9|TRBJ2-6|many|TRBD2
TGTGCCAGCAGCTCTGGACTAGCGGGGGCCTCTGGGGCCAACGTCCTGACTTTC
CASSSGLAGASGANVLTF
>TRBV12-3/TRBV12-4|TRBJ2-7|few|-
TGTGCCAGCAGTTTAGAACGGTACTACGAGCAGTACTTC
CASSLERYYEQYF
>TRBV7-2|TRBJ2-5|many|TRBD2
TGTGCCAGCAGCTCGACTGGGGGGGGACAGACCCAGTACTTC
CASSSTGGGQTQYF
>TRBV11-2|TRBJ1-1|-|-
TGTGCCAGCAGCTTAGGTGGAACGAGAGGGGCCAACACTGAAGCTTTCTTT
CASSLGGTRGANTEAFF
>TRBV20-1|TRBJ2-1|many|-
TGCAGTGCTAGCGGGGCCCAGGGGAATGAGCAGTTCTTC
CSASGAQGNEQFF
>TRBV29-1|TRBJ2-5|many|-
TGCAGCGTCGCGGCGGGCCAAGAGACCCAGTACTTC
CSVAAGQETQYF
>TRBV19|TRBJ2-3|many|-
TGTGCCAGTATCCTAACCCACGGAGTGACCTCAGATACGCAGTATTTT
CASILTHGVTSDTQYF
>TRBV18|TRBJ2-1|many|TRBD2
TGTGCCAGCTCACCGGGACTAGCGGCCCTAGAGCCCCCCTACAATGAGCAGTTCTTC
CASSPGLAALEPPYNEQFF